A selection of T cell receptor beta chains follows, all from one sample in a study of T cells in Graves' hyperthyroidism and ophthalmopathy. Via MiXCR, TCRdb re-called the multiplex PCR reads, giving one row per CDR3 protein. The sample includes hundreds of thousands of distinct CDR3 sequences, roughly 45% seen only once; the top ten take less than 9.5%. What was sequenced was peripheral blood or thyroid tissue (not recorded which). All receptors derive from an adult man with Graves' disease, either hyperthyroidism or ophthalmopathy (not recorded which). Both conserved end residues are part of each CDR3. A D gene is named only where the DNA matches it firmly. Some rows mark clone size as missing; the rest say once, few, many or name a class of expanded clone.

v_call	d_call	j_call	clone_size	cdr3_aa	cdr3_nt
TRBV2	TRBD1	TRBJ2-7	-	CASRGRTGSDEQYF	TGTGCCAGCAGGGGAAGGACAGGGAGCGACGAGCAGTACTTC
TRBV10-3	-	TRBJ1-2	-	CAISGEGDGYTF	TGTGCCATCAGTGGGGAGGGGGATGGCTACACCTTC
TRBV7-9	TRBD1	TRBJ1-6	few	CASSLGTEINSPLHF	TGTGCCAGCAGCCTGGGGACAGAGATTAATTCACCCCTCCACTTT
TRBV10-3	-	TRBJ1-5	-	CAISAQDTDSNQPQHF	TGTGCCATCAGTGCGCAGGACACCGATAGCAATCAGCCCCAGCATTTT
TRBV7-2	-	TRBJ1-6	-	CASSQEERGYPPLHF	TGTGCCAGCAGCCAAGAAGAAAGGGGGTACCCACCCCTCCACTTT
TRBV29-1	-	TRBJ1-4	-	CSGSRVEKLFF	TGCAGCGGCTCGAGGGTGGAAAAACTGTTTTTT
TRBV7-3	TRBD1	TRBJ1-5	-	CASSLMEEDRPSNQPQHF	TGTGCCAGCAGCTTAATGGAAGAGGACAGGCCTAGCAATCAGCCCCAGCATTTT
TRBV9	-	TRBJ2-2	many	CASSVNNGELFF	TGTGCCAGCAGCGTAAATAACGGGGAGCTGTTTTTT
TRBV7-3	-	TRBJ2-2	many	CASSLMGRRAGELFF	TGTGCCAGCAGCTTAATGGGCCGGCGGGCCGGGGAGCTGTTTTTT
TRBV12-3/TRBV12-4	-	TRBJ1-5	few	CASSPQGIQPQHF	TGTGCCAGCAGTCCACAGGGTATCCAGCCCCAGCATTTT
TRBV7-2	-	TRBJ2-7	-	CASSPGTLRSYEQYF	TGTGCCAGCAGCCCCGGGACTCTCAGATCCTACGAGCAGTACTTC
TRBV25-1	-	TRBJ2-7	many	CASSDPGRGGYEQYF	TGTGCCAGCAGTGATCCGGGGAGGGGGGGATACGAGCAGTACTTC
TRBV7-2	TRBD1	TRBJ1-1	few	CASSSWRDRENTEAFF	TGTGCCAGCAGCTCCTGGAGGGACAGAGAGAACACTGAAGCTTTCTTT
TRBV5-1	-	TRBJ1-3	few	CASSFEGTTTGNTIYF	TGCGCCAGCAGCTTCGAGGGGACCACGACTGGAAACACCATATATTTT
TRBV2	-	TRBJ2-7	-	CASSENGAGEQYF	TGTGCCAGCAGTGAAAACGGGGCCGGGGAGCAGTACTTC
TRBV7-6	-	TRBJ2-7	many	CASSSIPRVDSYEQYF	TGTGCCAGCAGCTCCATCCCCAGGGTGGATAGCTACGAGCAGTACTTC
TRBV7-9	TRBD1	TRBJ2-7	-	CASSLAGTGATYEQYF	TGTGCCAGCAGCTTAGCCGGGACAGGGGCGACCTACGAGCAGTACTTC
TRBV7-2	-	TRBJ1-1	-	CASSLNLNRNTEAFF	TGTGCCAGCAGCTTAAATCTAAACAGAAACACTGAAGCTTTCTTT
TRBV7-2	-	TRBJ1-2	few	CASSILTANYGYTF	TGTGCCAGCAGCATACTCACTGCAAACTATGGCTACACCTTC
TRBV10-2	TRBD1	TRBJ1-1	-	CASSEWGQTNTEAFF	TGCGCCAGCAGTGAGTGGGGACAGACAAACACTGAAGCTTTCTTT
TRBV29-1	TRBD1	TRBJ2-5	many	CSVDYRGPGETQYF	TGCAGCGTTGATTACAGGGGGCCGGGGGAGACCCAGTACTTC
TRBV29-1	-	TRBJ2-7	many	CSVELRQPYYEQYF	TGCAGCGTTGAACTCCGGCAGCCTTACTACGAGCAGTACTTC
TRBV10-3	TRBD1	TRBJ1-6	-	CASSYSTGGNYNSPLHF	TGTGCCAGCAGTTACTCGACAGGGGGCAACTATAATTCACCCCTCCACTTT
TRBV20-1	-	TRBJ1-2	few	CSARVPRANYGYTF	TGCAGTGCTAGAGTCCCCAGGGCGAACTATGGCTACACCTTC
TRBV9	TRBD1	TRBJ1-6	many	CASSAGDREGSPLHF	TGTGCCAGCAGCGCTGGGGACAGGGAAGGGTCACCCCTCCACTTT
TRBV20-1	-	TRBJ2-7	few	CSASVGAYEQYF	TGCAGTGCTAGTGTCGGAGCCTACGAGCAGTACTTC
TRBV12-3/TRBV12-4	TRBD1	TRBJ1-5	-	CASSKNRGRDGQPQHF	TGTGCCAGCAGCAAAAACAGGGGAAGAGACGGTCAGCCCCAGCATTTT
TRBV25-1	-	TRBJ1-2	few	CASSVPRGGGGYTF	TGTGCCAGCAGCGTCCCCAGGGGTGGTGGTGGCTACACCTTC
TRBV2	-	TRBJ1-5	few	CASSDGGTDQPQHF	TGTGCCAGCAGTGACGGGGGGACGGATCAGCCCCAGCATTTT
TRBV19	-	TRBJ1-5	once	CASSGRSGAANQPQHF	TGTGCCAGTAGTGGGCGATCAGGGGCTGCTAATCAGCCCCAGCATTTT
TRBV15	-	TRBJ1-4	many	CATSRGVNEKLFF	TGTGCCACCAGCAGAGGTGTGAATGAAAAACTGTTTTTT
TRBV19	-	TRBJ1-5	many	CASSIMGNQPQHF	TGTGCCAGTAGTATTATGGGGAATCAGCCCCAGCATTTT
TRBV6-5	-	TRBJ1-1	-	CAISYSRVNTEAFF	TGTGCCATCAGTTACTCGCGGGTGAACACTGAAGCTTTCTTT
TRBV19	-	TRBJ1-5	few	CASSTTGRDQPQHF	TGTGCCAGTAGTACCACGGGTCGGGATCAGCCCCAGCATTTT
TRBV7-8	TRBD2	TRBJ2-2	-	CASSFLAGGDTGELFF	TGTGCCAGCAGCTTCCTAGCGGGGGGGGACACCGGGGAGCTGTTTTTT
TRBV12-3/TRBV12-4	-	TRBJ1-5	-	CASSFLDGRGYQPQHF	TGTGCCAGCAGTTTTTTAGATGGGAGGGGTTATCAGCCCCAGCATTTT
TRBV7-2	TRBD1	TRBJ1-5	-	CASRGDRIQPQHF	TGTGCCAGCAGAGGGGACAGAATTCAGCCCCAGCATTTT
TRBV6-6	TRBD1	TRBJ1-1	-	CASTPGQAFSSFF	TGTGCCAGCACCCCGGGACAGGCCTTCTCCTCCTTCTTT
TRBV10-3	-	TRBJ1-3	many	CAISVDMGNTIYF	TGTGCCATCAGTGTCGACATGGGAAACACCATATATTTT
TRBV19	-	TRBJ1-4	-	CASNQQGYEKLFF	TGTGCCAGTAATCAACAGGGATATGAAAAACTGTTTTTT